This T cell receptor beta chain is drawn from a study of OX40 agonist ivuxolimab in advanced cancers. On the study more broadly: Two cutaneous melanoma patients and one hepatocellular carcinoma patient, three in all, had partial responses.

Study-level findings and limits: At 0.1 to 3.0 mg/kg and by week 6, clonal expansion occurred in CD4+ and CD8+ blood T cells.

Cycle 7 day 1, cycle 4 day 1, and baseline were the timepoints at which blood was sampled. This CDR3 has 13 residues. The junction had 1 base not matched to a gene; V was cut back by 6 bases and J by 6 bases. Germline V lookup: CDR1 SGHAT, CDR2 FQNNGV. Turning to this clone: Its specificity is not known.

Method: immunoSEQ multiplex PCR; TCRdb's copy keeps in-frame clones and lacks some. The table lists tens of thousands of clones, about 88% of them singletons, with 17% in the top ten. The sequence derives from an adult with an advanced solid tumor such as melanoma, head and neck, liver or kidney cancer. Sequenced material: CD4+ or CD8+ T cells sorted from blood, taken in a trial of the OX40 agonist ivuxolimab. The chain has TRBV11-2 and TRBJ2-7; 14 bases agree with TRBD2. The CDR3 coding sequence is TGTGCCAGCAGGACTAGCGGGAGGGGCGAGCAGTACTTC. This codes for CASRTSGRGEQYF.